This TCR beta chain was recovered during a study of blood T cells in healthy people across ages. The CDR3 length is 13 residues. Per germline, CDR1 SGHRS and CDR2 YFSETQ. Trimming removed 4 bases at V and 5 bases at J, with 12 bases between. With a J-beta primer mix and a sample-barcoded 5' primer, a second PCR ran about 7 to 12 cycles. Each CDR3 protein is one row after TCRdb ran MiXCR on the 5' RACE reads. Among roughly 1.7 million distinct CDR3 sequences, roughly 32% were seen once, and the ten largest hold approximately 10%. The gene calls are TRBV5-1 and TRBJ1-1, with D unclear. The sequenced sample consisted of blood. The origin of this receptor is a woman aged 25 to 39 in good health. CDR3 region: CASSISFSTEAFF. CDR3 bases: TGCGCCAGCAGCATTAGTTTCTCGACTGAAGCTTTCTTT.